The following is a T cell receptor (beta chain) sequence with its context. Its specificity is not known. This record comes from a study of CD8 T cells in ankylosing spondylitis. The trim removed 1 base at V and 2 bases at J, leaving 14 bases unmatched. The CDR3 contains 19 residues. Overall study results and limits: A TCR beta motif of eight or nine highly homologous variants seemed to mark ankylosing spondylitis blood.

TCRdb reprocessed the 5' RACE reads via MiXCR and lists one record per CDR3 protein. The sample records approximately 440,000 distinct CDR3 sequences, approximately 17% being singletons. The specimen sequenced was blood, either unsorted or a sorted T cell fraction (not recorded which). The receptor's source is a male donor with ankylosing spondylitis. The J gene is TRBJ2-3, the V gene TRBV12-3 or TRBV12-4, with 8 bases that match TRBD2. The CDR3 DNA reads as TGTGCCAGCAGTTTAGGGCTAGCGGGTAATCTGATTCTCACAGATACGCAGTATTTT. It encodes CASSLGLAGNLILTDTQYF.